These T cell receptor beta chains were read from a single sample in a study of cytomegalovirus exposure and HLA in healthy donors. Method: immunoSEQ multiplex PCR; TCRdb's copy keeps in-frame clones and lacks some. The sample shows 90,000 to 150,000 clones, about 73% of them seen only once. Sequenced sample: PBMCs. The receptors were gathered from a woman aged 25 to 39 in good health and CMV-seropositive. The CDR3 runs from the conserved cysteine through the conserved F or W. The D gene is left open where the match is weak. Only some rows state a clone size, as once, few, many or a class for expanded clones.

J,size,D,V,DNA,CDR3
TRBJ1-2,once,-,TRBV28,TGTGCCAGCAGTGCCCCCTTGGGGGGGCGCAGTGGCTACACCTTC,CASSAPLGGRSGYTF
TRBJ1-5,-,-,TRBV7-2,TGTGCCAGCAGCCCACACCCTAGAAGGGCGAGGGACAATCAGCCCCAGCATTTT,CASSPHPRRARDNQPQHF
TRBJ2-6,-,-,TRBV5-5,TGTGCCAGCAGCCAAGAATACACTGGGACTTCCTCTGGGGCCAACGTCCTGACTTTC,CASSQEYTGTSSGANVLTF
TRBJ2-5,-,TRBD1,TRBV4-3,TGCGCCAGCAGCCAAGGAAGGGGGCAGGGGTACCAAGAGACCCAGTACTTC,CASSQGRGQGYQETQYF
TRBJ2-3,few,TRBD2,TRBV4-2,TGTGCCAGCAGCCAAGAGGCGAGCGGGGGGGCCACAGATACGCAGTATTTT,CASSQEASGGATDTQYF
TRBJ1-2,-,-,TRBV28,TGTGCCAGCACCTCACAGGGAGCTGGCTACACCTTC,CASTSQGAGYTF
TRBJ1-2,-,-,TRBV19,TGTGCCAGTAACATCGGGGGGCATAGCTATGGCTACACCTTC,CASNIGGHSYGYTF
TRBJ1-2,-,-,TRBV11-1,TGTGCCAGCAGCCCGGATGCGGGGGGCTACACCTTC,CASSPDAGGYTF
TRBJ2-1,-,-,TRBV18,TGTGCCAGCTCACAAACGAACAGGGATTCTAGCTCCTACAATGAGCAGTTCTTC,CASSQTNRDSSSYNEQFF
TRBJ1-2,-,-,TRBV27,TGTGCCAGCAGTTTGTACACCGGTGGGGCCTTTTATGGCTACACCTTC,CASSLYTGGAFYGYTF
TRBJ2-5,few,TRBD2,TRBV7-2,TGTGCCAGCAGCTTAGCGGGAGGGTACCAAGAGACCCAGTACTTC,CASSLAGGYQETQYF
TRBJ1-5,-,-,TRBV6-5,TGTGCCAGCAGTTACTCTTCCAGGTTGAATCAGCCCCAGCATTTT,CASSYSSRLNQPQHF
TRBJ2-6,-,-,TRBV2,TGTGCCAGCAGTGAAGCCCCAGGCTCCGGGGCCAACGTCCTGACTTTC,CASSEAPGSGANVLTF
TRBJ2-7,-,-,TRBV7-2,TGTGCCAGCAGCCAGGACAGCGGAAACTACGAGCAGTACTTC,CASSQDSGNYEQYF
TRBJ2-7,-,-,TRBV5-6,TGTGCCAGCAGCAGAGGCAGGGTGGGCGAGCAGTACTTC,CASSRGRVGEQYF
TRBJ2-1,-,-,TRBV6-1,TGTGCCAGCAGTCGCAGGGCGGTTGAGCAGTTCTTC,CASSRRAVEQFF
TRBJ1-2,-,-,TRBV6-6,TGTGCCAGTAGGGGCGACTATGGCTACACCTTC,CASRGDYGYTF
TRBJ2-7,-,TRBD2,TRBV7-2,TGTGCCAGCAGCTCCCCCGGGACTAGCATCTACGAGCAGTACTTC,CASSSPGTSIYEQYF
TRBJ2-2,-,TRBD1,TRBV7-6,TGTGCCAGCAGCTGGAGGACCGGGACAGGGGAGACCGGGGAGCTGTTTTTT,CASSWRTGTGETGELFF
TRBJ2-7,few,-,TRBV25-1,TGTGCCAGCACCCATCACTACGAGCAGTACTTC,CASTHHYEQYF
TRBJ2-3,few,TRBD1,TRBV4-2,TGTGCCAGCAGCCACGGACAGGGACCAGATACGCAGTATTTT,CASSHGQGPDTQYF
TRBJ1-2,-,TRBD1,TRBV5-3,TGTGCCAGAATCGGGACAGGCCCCCACTATGGCTACACCTTC,CARIGTGPHYGYTF
TRBJ2-3,-,TRBD2,TRBV4-3,TGCGCCAGCAGCCAAACCCCCCGGGAGGCTAGCACAGATACGCAGTATTTT,CASSQTPREASTDTQYF
TRBJ2-2,-,TRBD2,TRBV7-3,TGTGCCAGCAGCCCAGCGGGGGGACCCACCGGGGAGCTGTTTTTT,CASSPAGGPTGELFF
TRBJ1-5,once,TRBD1,TRBV2,TGTGCCAGCAGTACGGACAGGGTGAGCAATCAGCCCCAGCATTTT,CASSTDRVSNQPQHF
TRBJ1-1,-,TRBD1,TRBV30,TGTGCCTGGAGTGTCCTCCCTACTACAATACAGGGGATAGGGAACACTGAAGCTTTCTTT,CAWSVLPTTIQGIGNTEAFF
TRBJ2-1,few,TRBD2,TRBV4-3,TGCGCCAGCAGCCAAGAACCTAGCGGATACAATGAGCAGTTCTTC,CASSQEPSGYNEQFF
TRBJ2-1,-,TRBD2,TRBV7-8,TGTGCCAGCAGGCCAGACGGGGCGGGGGGCCTTGGTGAGCAGTTCTTC,CASRPDGAGGLGEQFF
TRBJ1-4,-,-,TRBV4-3,TGCGCCAGCAGCCAACTGGGACACAATGAAAAACTGTTTTTT,CASSQLGHNEKLFF
TRBJ2-7,-,-,TRBV5-1,TGCGCCAGCAGCTTGGGGGGCTACGAGCAGTACTTC,CASSLGGYEQYF
TRBJ2-1,-,TRBD2,TRBV9,TGTGCCAGCAGCCCACTGTCGGGGGGGCTGAATGAGCAGTTCTTC,CASSPLSGGLNEQFF
TRBJ1-6,-,-,TRBV5-5,TGTGCCAGCAGCTTGGAGAGCTCCTATAATTCACCCCTCCACTTT,CASSLESSYNSPLHF